Sequencing of this TCR beta chain was carried out in a study of cytomegalovirus exposure and HLA in healthy donors. General study results and limits: DRB1 had the most TCR associations and HLA-C the fewest, a later analysis found, with rates varying by HLA locus. The study found most TCR sequences rare, yet found some public TCRs in many donors. Among donors in an Asian-associated ancestry cluster, a later analysis reportedly found fewer N-insertions than the approximately 700-donor mean.

This clone was detected only once. Antigen specificity is unknown. Sampled while nominally healthy, donors likely had unrecorded immune exposures. PCR was performed using 60 Vbeta and 13 Jbeta primers. Sequenced by immunoSEQ multiplex PCR; TCRdb stores in-frame clones only, minus some. This sample carries about 120,000 clones, 65% to 85% of them seen once, and the ten largest clones take roughly 3%. Trimming left V 0 bases short and J 2 bases short, with 6 bases between. The CDR3 length is 14 residues. Germline CDR1 SGHTS, CDR2 YDEGEE. Input material: PBMCs. The chain is built from TRBV5-8 and TRBJ1-3; D unresolved. The sequence was collected from a middle-aged woman in good health and CMV-seropositive. The CDR3: CASSLAGPGNTIYF. The DNA for the CDR3 is TGTGCCAGCAGCTTGGCCGGTCCTGGAAACACCATATATTTT.